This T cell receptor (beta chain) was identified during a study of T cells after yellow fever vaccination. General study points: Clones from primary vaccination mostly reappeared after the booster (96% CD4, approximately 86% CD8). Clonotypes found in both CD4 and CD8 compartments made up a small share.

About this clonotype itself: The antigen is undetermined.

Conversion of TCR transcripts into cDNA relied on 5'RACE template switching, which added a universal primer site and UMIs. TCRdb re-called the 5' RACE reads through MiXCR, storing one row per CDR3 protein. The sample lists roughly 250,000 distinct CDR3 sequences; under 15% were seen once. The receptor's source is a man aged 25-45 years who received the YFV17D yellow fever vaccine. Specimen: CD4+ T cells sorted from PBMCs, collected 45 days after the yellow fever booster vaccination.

CDR3 sequence: CASSQVGFTYNEQFF. The CDR3 bases are TGCGCCAGCAGCCAAGTCGGGTTTACCTACAATGAGCAGTTCTTC. J is TRBJ2-1 and V is TRBV4-3; no reliable D call. V was pared by 1 base and J by 2 bases, with 9 bases between. Germline V gene data show CDR1 as LGHNA and CDR2 as YSLEER. The CDR3 spans 15 residues.